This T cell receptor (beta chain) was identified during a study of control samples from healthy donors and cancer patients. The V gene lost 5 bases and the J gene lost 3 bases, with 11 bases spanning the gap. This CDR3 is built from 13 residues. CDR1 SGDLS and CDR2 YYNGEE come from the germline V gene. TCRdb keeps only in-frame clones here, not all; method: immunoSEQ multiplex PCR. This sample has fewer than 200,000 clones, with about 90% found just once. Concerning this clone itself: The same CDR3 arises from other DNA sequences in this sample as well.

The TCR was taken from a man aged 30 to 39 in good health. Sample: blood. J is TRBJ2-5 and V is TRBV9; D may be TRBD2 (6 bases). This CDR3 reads CASSVGGEETQYF. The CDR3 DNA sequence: TGTGCCAGCAGTGTCGGCGGGGAAGAGACCCAGTACTTC.